These 10 T cell receptor beta chains originate from one sample sequenced in a study of shared clonotypes between healthy human individuals. Generated by immunoSEQ multiplex PCR, the TCRdb table keeps only in-frame clones and is missing some. The sample shows millions of clones, more than 80% of them seen only once. Sequencing was done on a sample of naive CD4+ T cells sorted from blood. Subset noted: CD45RA+ positively selected. The receptors derive from a man aged 18 to 30 in good health.

The CDR3 sequence is CASKPRQGSSKNTEAFF. CDR3 bases: TGTGCCAGCAAACCCAGACAGGGCTCTTCCAAGAACACTGAAGCTTTCTTT. The chain couples TRBV28 to TRBJ1-1; TRBD1 matches at 7 bases. This CDR3 spans 17 amino acids. With V trimmed by 7 bases and J by 1 base, 15 bases remained unmatched. The germline CDR1 and CDR2 sequences are MDHEN and SYDVKM.

This clone showed up just a few times. V and J are TRBV28 and TRBJ1-2; D possibly corresponds to TRBD1 (5 bases). CDR1 is MDHEN and CDR2 is SYDVKM in the germline V gene. The ends were cut back, 5 bases at V and 4 bases at J, with 8 bases in the middle. The CDR3 length is 12 residues. The CDR3 coding sequence is TGTGCCAGCAGTATACAGGCCTATGGCTACACCTTC. Residues: CASSIQAYGYTF.

The chain recombines TRBV7-9 with TRBJ1-6; TRBD1 might be the D (5 bases). Germline V lookup: CDR1 SEHNR, CDR2 FQNEAQ (reference sequence). The CDR3 loop spans 15 amino acids. V was pared by 5 bases and J by 10 bases, with 18 bases between. The CDR3 coding sequence is TGTGCCAGCAGCATCGACAGTTTTCCGAAATCACCCCTCCACTTT. Its translation is CASSIDSFPKSPLHF.

This sequence joins TRBV5-1 and TRBJ2-7; 9 nucleotides match TRBD1. Germline assignment: CDR1 SGHRS and CDR2 YFSETQ. This CDR3 is 14 amino acids long. With 4 bases clipped from V and 5 bases from J, the junction kept 7 bases outside the gene matches. In DNA form, the CDR3 reads TGCGCCAGCAGCCCGGGACAGGGCCGGAACGAGCAGTACTTC. Encoded protein: CASSPGQGRNEQYF. Supplemented by reference TRBV5-1 and TRBJ2-7, the full variable domain reads KAGVTQTPRYLIKTRGQQVTLSCSPISGHRSVSWYQQTPGQGLQFLFEYFSETQRNKGNFPGRFSGRQFSNSRSEMNVSTLELGDSALYLCASSPGQGRNEQYFGPGTRLTVT.

The chain has TRBV18 and TRBJ1-3; perhaps TRBD1 as D (5 bases). Germline CDR1 is KGHSH and CDR2 is LQKENI. V dropped 8 bases and J dropped 0 bases, with 14 bases sitting between them. CDR3 length equals 15 residues. CDR3 DNA sequence: TGTGCCAGCGGGGCCCCAGGGAACTCTGGAAACACCATATATTTT. Translation: CASGAPGNSGNTIYF.

The count of this clone is one. The chain employs TRBV7-9 and TRBJ1-2; possibly TRBD1 for D (6 bases). V gave up 1 base and J gave up 4 bases, with 16 bases separating them. The germline V gene encodes CDR1 SEHNR and CDR2 FQNEAQ (reference sequence). The length of the CDR3 is 16 residues. CDR3 nucleotides: TGTGCCAGCAGCTTAGGTTGGGACAAAATGCGCTATGGCTACACCTTC. As protein: CASSLGWDKMRYGYTF.

The V call is TRBV5-1, the J call TRBJ2-1; 12 bases are shared with TRBD2. Germline V gene sequence: CDR1 SGHRS, CDR2 YFSETQ. The CDR3 extends over 16 amino acids. Trimming at V came to 2 bases and at J to 9 bases, leaving 9 bases not matched to a gene. The CDR3 region is CASSFLGTSGLSEQFF. CDR3 DNA: TGCGCCAGCAGCTTTCTTGGGACTAGCGGGCTATCTGAGCAGTTCTTC. Combining the CDR3 with reference TRBV5-1 and TRBJ2-1 gives the whole variable domain KAGVTQTPRYLIKTRGQQVTLSCSPISGHRSVSWYQQTPGQGLQFLFEYFSETQRNKGNFPGRFSGRQFSNSRSEMNVSTLELGDSALYLCASSFLGTSGLSEQFFGPGTRLTVL.

The chain joins TRBV10-1 to TRBJ2-3; no clear D. Germline CDR1 and CDR2: WNHNN and SYGVQD (reference sequence). The V gene lost 10 bases and the J gene lost 3 bases, with 14 bases spanning the gap. The CDR3 runs 13 residues. CDR3 coding DNA: TGCGCCACTCGGAAGGATGAAACAGATACGCAGTATTTT. This encodes CATRKDETDTQYF.

The genes are TRBV7-9 and TRBJ1-1, with D possibly matching TRBD1 (6 bases). The CDR3 length is 15 residues. Trimming removed 5 bases from V and 0 bases from J, with 13 bases in between. Germline V gives CDR1 SEHNR, CDR2 FQNEAQ (reference sequence). This chain's CDR3 is CASSPGQPMNTEAFF. The DNA of the CDR3 is TGTGCCAGCAGCCCGGGACAACCGATGAACACTGAAGCTTTCTTT. Variable domain in full (rest from reference TRBV7-9 and TRBJ1-1): DTGVSQNPRHKITKRGQNVTFRCDPISEHNRLYWYRQTLGQGPEFLTYFQNEAQLEKSRLLSDRFSAERPKGSFSTLEIQRTEQGDSAMYLCASSPGQPMNTEAFFGQGTRLTVV.

Here the CDR3 reads CASSPQFAAAYNEQFF. CDR3 in DNA: TGTGCCAGCTCACCACAGTTCGCGGCCGCCTACAATGAGCAGTTCTTC. The chain couples TRBV18 to TRBJ2-1; D gene uncertain. The V and J ends lost 1 base and 2 bases respectively, with 12 bases between them. The CDR3 totals 16 residues. Germline assignment: CDR1 KGHSH and CDR2 LQKENI.